Shown below are 8 T cell receptor beta chains from a single sample sequenced in a study of cytomegalovirus exposure and HLA in healthy donors. This PCR relied on a set of 60 Vbeta primers and 13 Jbeta primers. TCRdb keeps only in-frame clones here, not all; method: immunoSEQ multiplex PCR. The sample contains roughly 180,000 clones, less than 90% of which appear only once. Sequencing was done on a sample of PBMCs. These receptors all come from a girl between 5 and 17 years old in good health and CMV-seropositive.

The V and J genes are TRBV21-1 and TRBJ2-7; TRBD1, the table's D call, was not compared with the DNA. TRBV21-1 is termed a pseudogene. The CDR3 totals 14 residues. This chain's CDR3 is CASKYRFAPYEQYF. Written as DNA, the CDR3 is TGTGCCAGTAAATACAGGTTCGCTCCCTACGAGCAGTACTTC.

This rearrangement joins TRBV6-4 to TRBJ1-1; no reliable D call. Per the germline V gene, CDR1 is MRHNA and CDR2 is SNTAGT. The CDR3 loop spans 14 amino acids. V gave up 6 bases and J gave up 6 bases, with 17 bases separating them. The CDR3 reads CASSPTQDSAEAFF. For the CDR3, the DNA is TGTGCCAGCAGCCCGACTCAGGATAGCGCTGAAGCTTTCTTT.

The J gene is TRBJ2-2, the V gene TRBV30; no clear D gene. V lost 2 bases, J lost 5 bases, and 12 bases lay in between. CDR1 GTSNPN and CDR2 SVGIG come from the germline V gene (reference sequence). The CDR3 extends over 14 amino acids. The CDR3 here is CAWSRFVGTGELFF. The CDR3, as DNA: TGTGCCTGGAGTCGATTCGTCGGGACCGGGGAGCTGTTTTTT.

This clone was counted a few times. This chain uses TRBV27 with TRBJ2-6; no firm D call. The V and J ends lost 3 bases and 6 bases respectively, with 9 bases between them. CDR1 is MNHEY, CDR2 SMNVEV, per germline (reference sequence). CDR3 length: 14 amino acids. The CDR3 bases are TGTGCCAGCAGTTTCACAGTTGAGGCCAACGTCCTGACTTTC. Its protein product is CASSFTVEANVLTF.

This clone was found once. The rearrangement uses TRBV19 and TRBJ1-4; 8 positions match TRBD1. The CDR3 runs to 13 residues. CDR1 LNHDA and CDR2 SQIVND come from the germline V gene (reference sequence). Trimming took 5 bases from V and 7 from J; bases not matched to a gene: 3. CDR3 region: CASSRTGSEKLFF. The CDR3 DNA reads as TGTGCCAGTAGTCGGACAGGGAGTGAAAAACTGTTTTTT.

This chain connects TRBV30 to TRBJ1-2, with TRBD1 matching over 7 bases. Germline CDR1 is GTSNPN and CDR2 is SVGIG (reference sequence). The CDR3 is made up of 12 amino acids. Trimming took 0 bases from V and 6 from J; bases not matched to a gene: 1. CDR3 nucleotide sequence: TGTGCCTGGAGTGTGGACAGGCATGGCTACACCTTC. Its protein is CAWSVDRHGYTF. The full variable domain, in which reference TRBV30 and TRBJ1-2 provide the parts outside the CDR3, is SQTIHQWPATLVQPVGSPLSLECTVEGTSNPNLYWYRQAAGRGLQLLFYSVGIGQISSEVPQNLSASRPQDRQFILSSKKLLLSDSGFYLCAWSVDRHGYTFGSGTRLTVV.

The genes are TRBV5-1 and TRBJ1-2; tentative D call: TRBD1 (5 bases). Germline CDR1 SGHRS, CDR2 YFSETQ. The CDR3 runs to 13 residues. Trimming pared 7 bases from V and 0 bases from J, leaving 10 bases between. CDR3 bases: TGCGCCAGCGCTGACAGCTCTAACTATGGCTACACCTTC. Protein sequence: CASADSSNYGYTF.

This chain uses TRBV27 with TRBJ2-7; 11 bases line up with TRBD1. Per the germline V gene, CDR1 is MNHEY and CDR2 is SMNVEV (reference sequence). This CDR3 has 16 residues. V shed 2 bases and J 3 bases; nucleotides not matched to a gene: 6. CDR3 sequence (DNA): TGTGCCAGCAGTTTACAGTCCGGGACAGGGGGCTACGAGCAGTACTTC. Amino acids: CASSLQSGTGGYEQYF.